A selection of T cell receptor beta chains follows, all from one sample in a study of shared clonotypes between healthy human individuals. Clones were sequenced by immunoSEQ multiplex PCR, and TCRdb holds only the in-frame ones, with some missing. The sample yields around 2,000,000 clones, about 94% seen once. The specimen sequenced was naive CD8+ T cells sorted from blood. The source is a man younger than 35 in good health. The CDR3 runs from the conserved cysteine through the conserved F or W. D genes are given only for firm matches. The listing skips clone size in some rows; elsewhere it reads once, few, many or a size class.

j_gene: TRBJ1-1; d_gene: -; abundance: -; v_gene: TRBV10-3; CDR3aa: CAISESGGNTEAFF; CDR3nt: TGTGCCATCAGTGAGTCGGGGGGGAACACTGAAGCTTTCTTT
j_gene: TRBJ1-2; d_gene: -; abundance: -; v_gene: TRBV19; CDR3aa: CASTSAGSYGYTF; CDR3nt: TGTGCCAGTACCTCCGCGGGGTCCTATGGCTACACCTTC
j_gene: TRBJ1-5; d_gene: -; abundance: -; v_gene: TRBV21-1; CDR3aa: CASSTSYRVSNQPQHF; CDR3nt: TGTGCCAGCAGCACCTCTTACAGGGTTAGCAATCAGCCCCAGCATTTT
j_gene: TRBJ2-1; d_gene: -; abundance: -; v_gene: TRBV10-3; CDR3aa: CAISESMRGPLHSYYVSNEQFF; CDR3nt: TGTGCCATCAGTGAGTCGATGCGGGGGCCGCTCCATTCATACTACGTTTCCAATGAGCAGTTCTTC
j_gene: TRBJ2-7; d_gene: TRBD1; abundance: -; v_gene: TRBV25-1; CDR3aa: CASSPQGAHEQYF; CDR3nt: TGTGCCAGCAGTCCTCAGGGGGCCCACGAGCAGTACTTC
j_gene: TRBJ1-4; d_gene: TRBD1; abundance: once; v_gene: TRBV5-8; CDR3aa: CASTLTGGNEKLFF; CDR3nt: TGTGCCAGCACCTTGACAGGGGGCAATGAAAAACTGTTTTTT
j_gene: TRBJ1-1; d_gene: -; abundance: -; v_gene: TRBV5-1; CDR3aa: CASRPAGNTEAFF; CDR3nt: TGCGCCAGCAGACCCGCAGGGAACACTGAAGCTTTCTTT
j_gene: TRBJ2-1; d_gene: TRBD2; abundance: -; v_gene: TRBV7-3; CDR3aa: CASSLLAANEQFF; CDR3nt: TGTGCCAGCAGCTTACTAGCGGCCAATGAGCAGTTCTTC
j_gene: TRBJ2-1; d_gene: -; abundance: -; v_gene: TRBV6-5; CDR3aa: CASSYSTGEKGNEQFF; CDR3nt: TGTGCCAGCAGTTACTCTACGGGGGAGAAGGGGAATGAGCAGTTCTTC
j_gene: TRBJ2-1; d_gene: TRBD2; abundance: -; v_gene: TRBV7-9; CDR3aa: CASSPGSGTDNEQFF; CDR3nt: TGTGCCAGCAGCCCGGGAAGCGGGACCGACAATGAGCAGTTCTTC
j_gene: TRBJ2-1; d_gene: TRBD2; abundance: -; v_gene: TRBV4-1; CDR3aa: CASSHRDLAGVYNEQFF; CDR3nt: TGCGCCAGCAGCCACCGAGACCTAGCGGGGGTATACAATGAGCAGTTCTTC
j_gene: TRBJ2-2; d_gene: -; abundance: -; v_gene: TRBV2; CDR3aa: CASEGVGTGELFF; CDR3nt: TGTGCCAGCGAGGGAGTGGGCACCGGGGAGCTGTTTTTT
j_gene: TRBJ1-5; d_gene: TRBD1; abundance: -; v_gene: TRBV6-6; CDR3aa: CASWTGGRDQPQHF; CDR3nt: TGTGCCAGCTGGACAGGGGGAAGGGATCAGCCCCAGCATTTT
j_gene: TRBJ1-5; d_gene: -; abundance: -; v_gene: TRBV9; CDR3aa: CASSADLGSAQHF; CDR3nt: TGTGCCAGCAGCGCCGACCTGGGTAGTGCCCAGCATTTT
j_gene: TRBJ1-2; d_gene: TRBD1; abundance: -; v_gene: TRBV7-9; CDR3aa: CASSWGDRADGYTF; CDR3nt: TGTGCCAGCAGCTGGGGGGACAGGGCGGATGGCTACACCTTC
j_gene: TRBJ2-5; d_gene: -; abundance: -; v_gene: TRBV6-6; CDR3aa: CATTKIPSETQYF; CDR3nt: TGTGCCACCACGAAAATACCTTCAGAGACCCAGTACTTC
j_gene: TRBJ2-1; d_gene: TRBD2; abundance: -; v_gene: TRBV27; CDR3aa: CASSSPSGRAYNEQFF; CDR3nt: TGTGCCAGCAGTTCCCCTAGCGGGAGGGCCTACAATGAGCAGTTCTTC
j_gene: TRBJ1-4; d_gene: TRBD1; abundance: -; v_gene: TRBV13; CDR3aa: CASSLRDSRGEKLFF; CDR3nt: TGTGCCAGCAGCTTAAGGGACAGTAGAGGTGAAAAACTGTTTTTT
j_gene: TRBJ1-1; d_gene: -; abundance: -; v_gene: TRBV13; CDR3aa: CASSLWMGNTEAFF; CDR3nt: TGTGCCAGCAGCTTATGGATGGGGAACACTGAAGCTTTCTTT
j_gene: TRBJ1-1; d_gene: -; abundance: -; v_gene: TRBV7-9; CDR3aa: CASSLGEHQNTEAFF; CDR3nt: TGTGCCAGCAGCTTGGGGGAACATCAGAACACTGAAGCTTTCTTT
j_gene: TRBJ2-4; d_gene: -; abundance: once; v_gene: TRBV11-2; CDR3aa: CASSFASRGENIQYF; CDR3nt: TGTGCCAGCAGCTTCGCCTCACGGGGCGAAAACATTCAGTACTTC
j_gene: TRBJ1-2; d_gene: -; abundance: -; v_gene: TRBV6-6; CDR3aa: CASSFTLTSGTF; CDR3nt: TGTGCCAGCAGCTTCACCCTGACATCTGGGACCTTC
j_gene: TRBJ2-7; d_gene: -; abundance: once; v_gene: TRBV5-1; CDR3aa: CASSLGGNYEQYF; CDR3nt: TGCGCCAGCAGCTTGGGGGGAAACTACGAGCAGTACTTC
j_gene: TRBJ2-2; d_gene: -; abundance: -; v_gene: TRBV9; CDR3aa: CASSLLGGSNTGELFF; CDR3nt: TGTGCCAGCAGCCTTCTCGGAGGTTCGAACACCGGGGAGCTGTTTTTT
j_gene: TRBJ2-5; d_gene: -; abundance: -; v_gene: TRBV6-5; CDR3aa: CASSYVTSSQETQYF; CDR3nt: TGTGCCAGCAGTTACGTGACTAGTTCTCAAGAGACCCAGTACTTC
j_gene: TRBJ2-7; d_gene: TRBD2; abundance: -; v_gene: TRBV7-9; CDR3aa: CASSPTSGGSYEQYF; CDR3nt: TGTGCCAGCAGTCCCACTAGCGGGGGGTCCTACGAGCAGTACTTC
j_gene: TRBJ2-7; d_gene: -; abundance: once; v_gene: TRBV4-1; CDR3aa: CASSQVARIEQYF; CDR3nt: TGCGCCAGCAGCCAAGTTGCCAGGATTGAGCAGTACTTC
j_gene: TRBJ2-3; d_gene: TRBD1; abundance: -; v_gene: TRBV9; CDR3aa: CASSVSQGVSSTDTQYF; CDR3nt: TGTGCCAGCAGCGTATCCCAGGGGGTGTCTAGCACAGATACGCAGTATTTT
j_gene: TRBJ1-5; d_gene: -; abundance: -; v_gene: TRBV4-1; CDR3aa: CASSQLQGNQPQHF; CDR3nt: TGCGCCAGCAGCCAACTTCAGGGGAATCAGCCCCAGCATTTT